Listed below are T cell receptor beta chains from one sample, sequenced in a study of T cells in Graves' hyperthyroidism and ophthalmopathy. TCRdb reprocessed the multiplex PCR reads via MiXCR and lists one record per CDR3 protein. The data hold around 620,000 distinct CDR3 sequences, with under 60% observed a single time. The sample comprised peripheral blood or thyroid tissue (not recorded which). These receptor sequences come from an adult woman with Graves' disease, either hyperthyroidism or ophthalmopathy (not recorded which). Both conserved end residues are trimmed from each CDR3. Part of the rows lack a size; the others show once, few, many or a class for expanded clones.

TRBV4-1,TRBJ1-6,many,ASSQDRGYSPLH
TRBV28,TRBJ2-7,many,ASSLVSLSYEQY
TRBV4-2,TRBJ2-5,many,ASSQESAGGGETQY
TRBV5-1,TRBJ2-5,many,ASSLDHQETQY
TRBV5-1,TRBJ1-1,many,ASSFDTGITEAF
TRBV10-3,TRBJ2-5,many,AISDGTESQETQY
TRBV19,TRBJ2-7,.,ASSIGGLSAYEQY
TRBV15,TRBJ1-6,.,ATSRAGGRSNSPLH
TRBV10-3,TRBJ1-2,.,AISESRDRYGYT
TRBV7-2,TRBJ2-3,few,ASSLRTADTQY
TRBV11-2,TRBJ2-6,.,ASSLAGLT
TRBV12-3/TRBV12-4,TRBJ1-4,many,ASSLSPGQATNEKLF
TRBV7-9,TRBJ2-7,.,ASIWGHEQY
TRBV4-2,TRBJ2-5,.,ASSQDREETQY
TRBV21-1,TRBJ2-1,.,ASSPRLGTAASNEQF
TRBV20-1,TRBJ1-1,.,SARKGANTEAF
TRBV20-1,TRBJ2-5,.,SVRPGKETQY
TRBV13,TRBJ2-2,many,ASSDTGELF
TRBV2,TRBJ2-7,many,ASIRDRGPEQY
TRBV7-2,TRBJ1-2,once,ASSLARARYT
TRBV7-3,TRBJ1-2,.,ASSLTSQGEGYT
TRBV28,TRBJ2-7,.,ASSSPGTSEQY
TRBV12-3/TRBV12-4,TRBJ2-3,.,ASSQRMTSGASTDTQY
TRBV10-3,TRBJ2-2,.,AISYIAGVPGELF
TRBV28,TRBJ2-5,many,ASSVNDQETQY
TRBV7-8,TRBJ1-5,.,ASSLAGYQPQH
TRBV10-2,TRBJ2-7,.,ASKFQAGGPYEQY
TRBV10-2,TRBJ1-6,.,ASRAGGSPLH
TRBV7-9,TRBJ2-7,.,ASSFVAGRVYEQY
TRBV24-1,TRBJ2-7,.,ATSSPPTGRSYEQY
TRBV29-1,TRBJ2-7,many,SVGNRATYEQY
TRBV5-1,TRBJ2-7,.,ASSLGQGLDGMY
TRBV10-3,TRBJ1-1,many,AIKPNTEAF
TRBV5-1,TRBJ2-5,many,ASSYGGETQY
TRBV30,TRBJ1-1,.,AWSVLGGYPEAF
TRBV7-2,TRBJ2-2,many,ASSLVRGYTGELF
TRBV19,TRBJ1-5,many,ASSMAGGPQPQH
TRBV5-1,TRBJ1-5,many,ASSLGAGAGPQH
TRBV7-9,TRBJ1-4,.,ASRSTGQWATNEKLF